This T cell receptor beta chain is from a study of T cell repertoires in cytomegalovirus infection. Overall study context: TCR beta signatures that were public indicated CMV infection and matching HLA type.

About this clonotype: The antigen is unknown. A junction boundary mismatches the germline segment, possibly from a read error.

CDR1 and CDR2 from the germline V gene are MNHGY and SAAAGT. CDR3 length: 13 residues. One entry per CDR3 protein, called by TCRdb with MiXCR from the reads. Of more than 650,000 distinct CDR3 sequences in the sample, approximately 40% are singletons; the top ten hold about 2.8%. Findings of the study overall: Within the response measured ex vivo, HLA-C-restricted CMV-specific TCR beta clonotypes were dominant. Cumulative frequency of public TCR beta families picked out carriers of CMV plus the relevant HLA.

The source of this sequence is a human donor in good health (CMV status not recorded). Some clones in this sample may be carry-over from other donors' samples. Sequenced sample: PBMCs. V gene TRBV6-8 combines with J gene TRBJ2-3, with D maybe TRBD2 (6 bases). The DNA of the CDR3 is TGTGCCAGCGGAGTGGACTACACAGAGACGCAGTATTTT. As protein: CASGVDYTETQYF.